Presented here are 10 T cell receptor beta chains from one specimen sequenced in a study of T cells expressing NK-cell markers (dated by TCRdb to about 2020). Receptor amplification or capture employed 5' RACE. TCRdb records Illumina HiSeq 2000 as the sequencer. Based on TCRdb reprocessing of the reads, there is one entry per CDR3 protein sequence, and DNA is missing. This sample's records show some 440,000 distinct CDR3 sequences. Jointly, the top ten make up over 1.1% of the sample. The material sequenced was blood T cells: a sorted CD56 or NKG2C T cell subset, CD4+ or CD8+ T cells, or bulk PBMC T cells (not recorded which). The receptors here all came from a woman between 45 and 60 years old in good health. Donor details come from another sample of the same person, matched by shared clones.

The V call is TRBV3-1, the J call TRBJ2-7; as DNA is missing, the TRBD2 call by TCRdb cannot be tested. The CDR3 runs 16 residues. Germline-derived CDR1 and CDR2 are LGHDT and YNNKEL (reference sequence). CDR3 amino acids: CASSQRGGTGSYEQYF.

The CDR3: CASSHRLVQGALEAFF. The rearrangement links TRBV3-1 to TRBJ1-1; without DNA, the TCRdb call of TRBD1 cannot be checked. CDR1 is LGHDT, CDR2 YNNKEL, per germline (reference sequence). The CDR3 extends over 16 amino acids.

The chain is built from TRBV5-1 and TRBJ1-3; no DNA is available, so the TRBD1 call from TCRdb remains unchecked. This CDR3 has 15 amino acids. The germline CDR1 and CDR2 sequences are SGHRS and YFSETQ. The CDR3 loop reads CASSLVMGAGNTIYF.

The chain is built from TRBV5-6 and TRBJ2-5; TCRdb reports TRBD2, a call that lacks DNA to check it against. This CDR3 spans 13 amino acids. From germline, CDR1 is SGHDT and CDR2 YYEEEE. CDR3 in amino acids: CASTPTRGETQYF.

The CDR3 here is CAGRGGSTGELFF. The rearrangement links TRBV12-3 or TRBV12-4 to TRBJ2-2; the D gene TCRdb calls, TRBD1, cannot be checked with no DNA. This CDR3 has 13 amino acids.

This sequence joins TRBV6-6 and TRBJ2-3; TCRdb reports TRBD2, a call that lacks DNA to check it against. From germline, CDR1 is MNHNY and CDR2 SVGAGI (reference sequence). This CDR3 has 14 amino acids. The CDR3 loop is CASSRKGPLDTQYF.

The V call is TRBV20-1, the J call TRBJ2-7; TCRdb selects TRBD2, and the lack of DNA leaves this call unchecked. The CDR3 has 13 amino acids. Germline CDR1 and CDR2: DFQATT and SNEGSKA (reference sequence). This chain's CDR3 is CSADSGRVNEQYF.

The rearrangement links TRBV5-1 to TRBJ1-1; with no DNA, the TCRdb D assignment of TRBD1 cannot be verified. Germline lookup yields CDR1 SGHRS and CDR2 YFSETQ. The CDR3 length is 15 residues. CDR3 sequence reads: CASSGRQGADTEAFF.

The gene calls are TRBV5-1 and TRBJ2-1; TCRdb calls TRBD2, which cannot be checked without DNA. This CDR3 contains 14 residues. Germline lookup yields CDR1 SGHRS and CDR2 YFSETQ. The CDR3 is CASSKRETYNEQFF. Full variable domain (rest looked up from reference TRBV5-1 and TRBJ2-1): KAGVTQTPRYLIKTRGQQVTLSCSPISGHRSVSWYQQTPGQGLQFLFEYFSETQRNKGNFPGRFSGRQFSNSRSEMNVSTLELGDSALYLCASSKRETYNEQFFGPGTRLTVL.

V gene TRBV12-5 combines with J gene TRBJ2-6; TCRdb proposes TRBD2, but this gene call is untestable without DNA. Per the germline V gene, CDR1 is LGHNT and CDR2 is FRNRAP. This CDR3 has 16 residues. The CDR3 reads CASALSLGSGANVLTF. The whole variable domain, filled in from reference TRBV12-5 and TRBJ2-6, reads DARVTQTPRHKVTEMGQEVTMRCQPILGHNTVFWYRQTMMQGLELLAYFRNRAPLDDSGMPKDRFSAEMPDATLATLKIQPSEPRDSAVYFCASALSLGSGANVLTFGAGSRLTVL.